Below, 15 T cell receptor beta chains from the same sample are listed, as sequenced in a study of CXCR3-negative and CXCR3-positive naive CD8 T cells. The study made its TRB cDNA libraries by 5' RACE, adding UMI labels. TCRdb reanalyzed the 5' RACE reads and collapses them to one entry per CDR3 protein, without DNA. The sample includes about 41,000 distinct CDR3 sequences. Sequencing input: naive CXCR3- CD8+ T cells from blood. Subset given: CD45RO-CCR7+CD27+CD95- naive CD8+ T cells lacking CXCR3 (TNR3-). The receptors were sampled from a human donor in good health. Some clones in this sample may be carry-over from other donors' samples.

J is TRBJ2-4 and V is TRBV5-1; TCRdb's D call of TRBD2 is untestable without DNA. Germline CDR1 SGHRS, CDR2 YFSETQ. This CDR3 is built from 18 residues. The CDR3 is CASSLDLAGGLAKNIQYF.

The chain employs TRBV29-1 and TRBJ2-1. Per germline, CDR1 SQVTM and CDR2 ANQGSEA. CDR3 length: 14 amino acids. CDR3 loop: CSVEPRSSYNEQFF.

The V call is TRBV4-3, the J call TRBJ2-1; no DNA is available, so the TRBD2 call from TCRdb remains unchecked. CDR3 size: 20 residues. Germline assignment: CDR1 LGHNA and CDR2 YSLEER. This CDR3 is CASSQQRGRIAGFSYNEQFF.

The genes are TRBV10-3 and TRBJ2-1; TCRdb gives TRBD1 as the D gene, but with no DNA this cannot be confirmed. The CDR3 loop spans 16 amino acids. Germline V gene lookup returns CDR1 ENHRY and CDR2 SYGVKD. The CDR3 here is CAISAATGEKIDEQFF.

V is TRBV4-2 and J is TRBJ1-4; TCRdb names TRBD1, which stays unverified in the absence of DNA. CDR1 is LGHNA and CDR2 is YNFKEQ in the germline V gene. CDR3 length: 15 residues. This CDR3 reads CASSQDTGGSEKLFF.

V usage is TRBV7-3 and J usage is TRBJ2-2; TCRdb reports TRBD2, a call that lacks DNA to check it against. CDR1 is SGHTA and CDR2 is FQGTGA in the germline V gene. CDR3 length: 14 residues. CDR3 loop: CASSLLLGTGELFF.

The chain employs TRBV7-9 and TRBJ1-2; TCRdb proposes TRBD1, but this gene call is untestable without DNA. The CDR3 contains 15 residues. Germline assignment: CDR1 SEHNR and CDR2 FQNEAQ (reference sequence). CDR3: CASSLGGASNYGYTF.

This chain links TRBV27 with TRBJ2-7; there is no DNA to check the TCRdb D call of TRBD1. The CDR3 runs to 12 residues. Germline CDR1 MNHEY, CDR2 SMNVEV (reference sequence). CDR3 sequence: CASSLPGNEQYF.

The chain is built from TRBV15 and TRBJ2-7. Germline V gene lookup returns CDR1 LNHNV and CDR2 YYDKDF (reference sequence). This CDR3 has 14 amino acids. CDR3 amino acids: CATSREQDSYEQYF.

The chain combines TRBV29-1 with TRBJ2-3; the TCRdb D gene call, TRBD2, has no DNA to confirm it. The CDR3 has 17 residues. CDR1 is SQVTM and CDR2 is ANQGSEA in the germline V gene. The CDR3 reads CSVVRPTSGLGSDTQYF.

This chain links TRBV6-6 with TRBJ2-5; checking the TCRdb D call of TRBD1 is not possible without DNA. Per the germline V gene, CDR1 is MNHNY and CDR2 is SVGAGI (reference sequence). This CDR3 is built from 11 residues. The CDR3 sequence: CASGGSETQYF.

V and J are TRBV7-9 and TRBJ1-2; TCRdb calls TRBD1, which cannot be checked without DNA. The CDR3 runs to 15 residues. Germline V gene data show CDR1 as SEHNR and CDR2 as FQNEAQ (reference sequence). The CDR3: CASSFPGTAAYGYTF.

The J gene is TRBJ2-7, the V gene TRBV14. The CDR3 extends over 13 amino acids. Germline V gene data show CDR1 as SGHDN and CDR2 as FVKESK. This chain's CDR3 is CASSQGFSYEQYF.

The V call is TRBV12-3 or TRBV12-4, the J call TRBJ2-1; TCRdb's assignment of TRBD1 cannot be checked, as there is no DNA. There are 13 residues in the CDR3. This chain's CDR3 is CASKSGAHNEQFF.

The chain joins TRBV5-1 to TRBJ2-2. The CDR3 length is 15 residues. Germline CDR1 and CDR2: SGHRS and YFSETQ. The CDR3 sequence is CASSSLQYITGELFF.